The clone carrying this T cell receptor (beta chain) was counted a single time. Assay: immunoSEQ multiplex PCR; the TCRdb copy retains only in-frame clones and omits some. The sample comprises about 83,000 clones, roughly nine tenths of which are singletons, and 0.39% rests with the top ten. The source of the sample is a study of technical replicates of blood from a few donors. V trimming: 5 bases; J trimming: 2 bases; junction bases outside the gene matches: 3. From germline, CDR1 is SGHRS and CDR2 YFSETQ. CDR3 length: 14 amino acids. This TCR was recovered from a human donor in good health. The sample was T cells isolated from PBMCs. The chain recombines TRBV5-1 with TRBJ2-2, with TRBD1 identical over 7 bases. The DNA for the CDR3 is TGCGCCAGCAGTAGGGACAGCAACACCGGGGAGCTGTTTTTT. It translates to CASSRDSNTGELFF.